These 16 T cell receptor beta chains were sequenced from one sample in a study of cytomegalovirus exposure and HLA in healthy donors. PCR involved 60 Vbeta and 13 Jbeta primers. This table comes from immunoSEQ multiplex PCR, and its TCRdb copy is limited to in-frame clones, with some not included. The sample lists roughly 100,000 clones, roughly 80% occurring once. Sequenced: PBMCs. The receptors derive from a man aged 45-60 years in good health and CMV-seropositive.

Only a few counts were recorded for this clone. The gene calls are TRBV9 and TRBJ2-5; D is perhaps TRBD1 (5 bases). Deletions cut 4 bases from V and 0 bases from J, with 10 bases between. This CDR3 has 14 residues. The germline V gene has CDR1 SGDLS and CDR2 YYNGEE. The CDR3 DNA reads TGTGCCAGCAGCCCTTTGACAGACCAAGAGACCCAGTACTTC. Protein sequence: CASSPLTDQETQYF.

The chain recombines TRBV4-2 with TRBJ2-1; weak D call: TRBD2 (5 bases). The V end lost 0 bases, the J end lost 8 bases, and 11 bases lay between the germline ends. The CDR3 is 14 amino acids. CDR1 and CDR2 from the germline V gene are LGHNA and YNFKEQ. The CDR3 nucleotides are TGTGCCAGCAGCCAAGACGGGGTTGGGGATGAGCAGTTCTTC. Protein sequence: CASSQDGVGDEQFF.

The chain recombines TRBV5-1 with TRBJ2-5; D may be TRBD1 (5 bases). The CDR3 runs 15 residues. CDR1 is SGHRS, CDR2 YFSETQ, per germline. V was trimmed by 0 bases and J by 2 bases, leaving 11 bases between them. CDR3 residues: CASSLVGRDQETQYF. The CDR3 DNA reads as TGCGCCAGCAGCTTGGTAGGCAGGGATCAAGAGACCCAGTACTTC.

The V call is TRBV7-3, the J call TRBJ2-7; TRBD1 might be the D (6 bases). CDR1 is SGHTA and CDR2 is FQGTGA in the germline V gene. V shed 4 bases and J shed 6 bases, with 13 bases lying between them. The CDR3 is made up of 13 amino acids. CDR3 region: CASSSGHFAEQYF. The CDR3 nucleotides read TGTGCCAGCAGCTCGGGACATTTTGCCGAGCAGTACTTC.

This clone was recorded once. The V and J genes are TRBV27 and TRBJ1-1, with 12 positions matching TRBD1. Germline V CDR1 and CDR2: MNHEY, SMNVEV (reference sequence). V shed 3 bases, J shed 10 bases, and the junction held 12 bases outside the gene matches. This CDR3 has 16 amino acids. The CDR3 DNA reads as TGTGCCAGCAGTTTTTATGCCCGAGGGGACAGGGGGCCAGCTTTCTTT. Its protein product is CASSFYARGDRGPAFF.

V and J are TRBV7-3 and TRBJ1-2, with 10 bases lining up with TRBD1. After removal of 7 bases from V and 4 bases from J, the junction contained 9 bases not matched to a gene. CDR1 is SGHTA and CDR2 is FQGTGA in the germline V gene. CDR3 size: 15 residues. The CDR3 reads CASTPTGGAGYGYTF. DNA for the CDR3: TGTGCCAGCACCCCGACAGGGGGCGCCGGCTATGGCTACACCTTC.

This clone showed up just a few times. V and J are TRBV5-4 and TRBJ2-7; 7 nucleotides agree with TRBD2. Trimming took 0 bases from V and 1 from J; bases not matched to a gene: 7. The germline V gene encodes CDR1 SGHNT and CDR2 YYREEE (reference sequence). This CDR3 is built from 16 residues. In nucleotides, the CDR3 is TGTGCCAGCAGCTTGGGATTGGGGGGGAGGTCCTACGAGCAGTACTTC. It yields the protein CASSLGLGGRSYEQYF.

The gene calls are TRBV6-6 and TRBJ1-2, with TRBD1 matching over 10 bases. V shed 7 bases and J 13 bases; nucleotides not matched to a gene: 6. The CDR3 sequence is 11 residues long. In germline, CDR1 is MNHNY, CDR2 SVGAGI (reference sequence). Here the CDR3 DNA reads TGTGCCAGCACCGACAGGGGGCGCAGCACCTTC. It is translated as CASTDRGRSTF.

The chain links TRBV5-5 to TRBJ1-1, with TRBD1 identical over 11 bases. Per germline, CDR1 SGHKS and CDR2 YYEKEE (reference sequence). The CDR3 covers 15 residues. V lost 3 bases to trimming and J lost 6 bases; unmatched junction nucleotides: 7. The CDR3 sequence: CASSYLGQGASEAFF. The CDR3 DNA is TGTGCCAGCAGCTACCTAGGACAGGGGGCTTCTGAAGCTTTCTTT.

Only a few counts were recorded for this clone. The rearrangement links TRBV6-5 to TRBJ2-6; 7 bases agree with TRBD1. The CDR3 covers 15 residues. Germline-derived CDR1 and CDR2 are MNHEY and SVGAGI. V shed 6 bases and J 2 bases; nucleotides not matched to a gene: 4. Written as DNA, the CDR3 is TGTGCCAGCAGCTACGGACAGGCTGGGGCCAACGTCCTGACTTTC. It encodes CASSYGQAGANVLTF.

The gene calls are TRBV6-1 and TRBJ1-4, with TRBD1 as a possible D gene (5 bases). V was clipped by 5 bases and J by 4 bases, with 14 bases between them. Germline V gene lookup returns CDR1 MNHNS and CDR2 SASEGT. The CDR3 is made up of 15 amino acids. The CDR3 loop reads CASSPETVINEKLFF. The CDR3 DNA sequence: TGTGCCAGCAGTCCAGAGACAGTAATTAATGAAAAACTGTTTTTT.

J is TRBJ1-2 and V is TRBV4-2, with D hard to call. Germline V gene lookup returns CDR1 LGHNA and CDR2 YNFKEQ. The CDR3 loop spans 14 amino acids. Trimming removed 0 bases at V and 5 bases at J, with 10 bases between. CDR3: CASSQDIEEYGYTF. CDR3 sequence (DNA): TGTGCCAGCAGCCAAGATATTGAGGAATATGGCTACACCTTC.

The chain combines TRBV5-1 with TRBJ2-1; TRBD2 matches at 15 bases. After removal of 3 bases from V and 3 bases from J, the junction contained 10 bases not matched to a gene. The CDR3 has 19 amino acids. Germline CDR1 is SGHRS and CDR2 is YFSETQ. In nucleotides, the CDR3 is TGCGCCAGCAGCTCCAATCCGGGACTAGCGGGAGGTTTCTACAATGAGCAGTTCTTC. It is translated as CASSSNPGLAGGFYNEQFF. Filled out from reference TRBV5-1 and TRBJ2-1, the complete variable domain reads KAGVTQTPRYLIKTRGQQVTLSCSPISGHRSVSWYQQTPGQGLQFLFEYFSETQRNKGNFPGRFSGRQFSNSRSEMNVSTLELGDSALYLCASSSNPGLAGGFYNEQFFGPGTRLTVL.

J is TRBJ2-7 and V is TRBV19; no reliable D call. V dropped 1 base and J dropped 2 bases, with 9 bases sitting between them. The CDR3 is 14 amino acids. Per the germline V gene, CDR1 is LNHDA and CDR2 is SQIVND (reference sequence). In nucleotides, the CDR3 is TGTGCCAGTAGTATAGCGAACGGAGCCTACGAGCAGTACTTC. Protein product: CASSIANGAYEQYF. Full variable domain (missing parts from reference TRBV19 and TRBJ2-7): DGGITQSPKYLFRKEGQNVTLSCEQNLNHDAMYWYRQDPGQGLRLIYYSQIVNDFQKGDIAEGYSVSREKKESFPLTVTSAQKNPTAFYLCASSIANGAYEQYFGPGTRLTVT.

This chain joins TRBV5-1 and TRBJ2-3; 7 bases align to TRBD2. The germline V gene encodes CDR1 SGHRS and CDR2 YFSETQ. This CDR3 has 15 residues. Unmatched junction bases numbered 6, after V lost 4 bases and J lost 1 base. This CDR3 reads CASSELASGTDTQYF. In DNA form, the CDR3 reads TGCGCCAGCAGCGAACTAGCGTCGGGCACAGATACGCAGTATTTT.

V gene TRBV11-2 combines with J gene TRBJ2-7, with TRBD1 matching 7 bases. V shed 6 bases and J 0 bases; nucleotides not matched to a gene: 8. CDR3 length: 15 residues. Germline loops: CDR1 SGHAT, CDR2 FQNNGV. This CDR3 reads CASRPDRDSSYEQYF. DNA for the CDR3: TGTGCCAGCAGACCCGACCGGGACAGCTCCTACGAGCAGTACTTC.